This T cell receptor beta chain came from a study of beta chain features in type 1 diabetes (dated by TCRdb to the late 2010s). Looking at the study overall: No differences in mean age, gender distribution, total cell number or subset yield were found between patients and healthy donors. Naive and central memory subsets were obtained from all 30 or so donors, but regulatory and stem cell-like memory subsets were isolated from only 8 patients and about eight healthy donors. A total of roughly 100 million sorted cells were examined across all samples, and the number of cells per subset was strongly correlated with RNA yield. In the study, recently diagnosed type 1 diabetes patients and matched healthy donors were compared on the TCRB repertoires of their sorted circulating CD4+ T cell subsets.

The entire isolated RNA was reverse transcribed using the High Capacity cDNA Reverse Transcription Kit, and thus expressed TCRB transcripts were sequenced. Naive, central memory and regulatory T cell samples underwent deep immunoSEQ sequencing, averaging roughly 3.5 million total reads per sample. Sorted cells were lysed in RLT buffer, and RNA was extracted using DNase-treated RNeasy Micro or Mini kits according to cell number. Each cell subset was processed on its own to prevent cross-contamination, while patient and healthy donor samples were processed together. The immunoSEQ multiplex PCR was used to amplify TCRB sequences from cDNA, yielding 87-bp fragments that span the CDR3 region. Sequencing of the amplicons was performed on the Illumina HiSeq platform. The source study handled its data this way. Synthetic template baselines were used to correct PCR bias computationally, reads within Hamming distance 2 were collapsed, and singletons that could not be merged were discarded. By aligning reads against IMGT, V, D and J genes, CDR3 length, and insertions or deletions at six rearrangement sites were assigned. Clonotype counts were normalized to sorted cell number within each subset before computing true diversity and Gini coefficients with the tcR R package. Repertoire sharing was quantified using the overlap coefficient calculated on TCRB nucleotide sequences. Out-of-frame TCRB sequences from naive cells were analyzed as a proxy for the pre-selection repertoire. Entries here come from immuneACCESS through TCRdb and include only in-frame sequences with V and J called. Some clones fail to appear in such tables; in the studies checked, an unresolved V gene covers under half of the shortfall, and the cause of the remainder is unknown. V and J calls and clone size come straight from that table; D and trimming were deduced from the DNA. The sample profile shows 310,000 or so clones; 15% of them were found once. The leading ten clones occupy roughly 0.015% of the sample.

A single peripheral blood draw of about 116 mL on average was collected from each donor into heparinised tubes. A BD FACSAria II and a panel including CD45RO, CCR7, CD25, CD127, CD95 and CD27 were used to sort naive, central memory, regulatory and stem cell-like memory CD4+ T cells. All sorted populations exceeded 95% purity. PBMCs were separated immediately by Lymphoprep density gradient centrifugation and were stained directly, without being cultured. To minimize batch effects, samples were stained and sorted in pairs, one healthy donor with one patient per experiment. The study at large found these results: Because small numbers of individuals were included in the HLA sub-analyses, any influence of HLA type on TCRB rearrangement was left unresolved. A moderate but significant shortening of TCRB CDR3 length was observed in type 1 diabetes patients in all four CD4+ subsets. Because cDNA was sequenced instead of genomic DNA, activated cells with high expression could be over-represented, although the groups did not differ in activation or CD3 levels. Naive, central memory and regulatory TCRB repertoires appeared to be more alike among patients than among healthy donors. Shorter templates might be favored by PCR, yet because patient and control samples were amplified and corrected together, any such skew would affect both groups equally. Fewer insertions and more nucleotide deletions at VDJ recombination sites were observed in patients with type 1 diabetes, implying thymic rearrangement abnormalities.

Concerning this clone: Its specific antigen is unknown. No qualities accompany the bases; no much larger clone lies one base away.

Sequencing was carried out using naive CD4+ T cells from blood. Taken with the paper, the label for cell subset or site translates to: true naive CD4+ T cells. The receptor was isolated from a man aged 18 to 29 with type 1 diabetes.

The DNA reads TGTGCCAGCAACGCCCTAGGGGAGCCCCAGCATTTT. It encodes CASNALGEPQHF. The chain couples TRBV13 to TRBJ1-5; the D gene is perhaps TRBD1, on 5 matching bases. V is clipped by 7 bases and J by 8 bases, and the sequence between their germline boundaries is 12 bases long. Including cysteine and phenylalanine, the CDR3 has 12 amino acids. Only the CDR3 portion is preserved as DNA: 36 bases, with reading frame beginning at the first base. From a lookup of the germline V gene (reference sequence), CDR1 and CDR2 are PRHDT and FYEKMQ.